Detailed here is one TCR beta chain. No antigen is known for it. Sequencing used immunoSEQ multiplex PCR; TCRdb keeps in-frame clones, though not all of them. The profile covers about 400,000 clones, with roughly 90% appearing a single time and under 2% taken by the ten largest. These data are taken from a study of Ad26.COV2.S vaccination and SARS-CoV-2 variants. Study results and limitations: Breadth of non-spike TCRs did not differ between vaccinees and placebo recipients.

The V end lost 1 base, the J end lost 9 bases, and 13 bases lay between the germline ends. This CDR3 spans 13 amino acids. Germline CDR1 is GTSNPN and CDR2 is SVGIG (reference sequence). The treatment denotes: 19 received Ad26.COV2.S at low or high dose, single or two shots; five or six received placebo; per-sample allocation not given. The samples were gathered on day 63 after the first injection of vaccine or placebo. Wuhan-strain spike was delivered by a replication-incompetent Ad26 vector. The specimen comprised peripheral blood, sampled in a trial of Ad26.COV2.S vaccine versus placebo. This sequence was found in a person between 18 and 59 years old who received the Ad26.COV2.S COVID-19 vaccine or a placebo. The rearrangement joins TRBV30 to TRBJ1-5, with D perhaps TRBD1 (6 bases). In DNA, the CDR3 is TGTGCCTGGAGTGCGTCAGGGGTCCTGCCCCAGCATTTT. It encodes CAWSASGVLPQHF.